The source of this T cell receptor (beta chain) is a study of blood T cells in healthy people across ages. Overall study results and limits: Age brought a roughly linear fall in TCR beta diversity measured per million T cells.

PCR was performed a second time for about 7 to 11 cycles using a sample-barcoded 5' primer and a J-beta primer mix. Every single cDNA molecule received a tag from a template-switch adaptor with 12 random nucleotides. Every sample produced at least 2.5 million CDR3-containing paired-end reads. TCRdb itself ran the 5' RACE reads through MiXCR, one entry per CDR3 protein. The table records about 1.4 million distinct CDR3 sequences, approximately 59% of them present only once. The ends were cut back, 4 bases at V and 5 bases at J, with 17 bases in the middle. Looked up from germline, CDR1 is SGHAT and CDR2 is FQNNGV. CDR3 length equals 15 residues. As for this clonotype: Its target is not known.

The gene calls are TRBV11-2 and TRBJ2-5; the D is unclear. The sequencing input was blood. The sequence was obtained from a young man in good health. The CDR3 spells CASSSSKGRFETQYF. DNA for the CDR3: TGTGCCAGCAGCTCCAGTAAGGGCAGATTTGAGACCCAGTACTTC.